The source of this TCR beta chain is a study of radiation and T cells in renal cell carcinoma. The CDR3 contains 12 residues. Trimming left V 3 bases short and J 5 bases short, with 5 bases between. In germline, CDR1 is SEHNR, CDR2 FQNEAQ (reference sequence). Using immunoSEQ multiplex PCR, the repertoire was profiled, and TCRdb retains in-frame clones only, with some absent. Among 100,000 to 150,000 clones listed, roughly 85% were seen once. The sample holds a few counts of this clone. Antigen unknown. Stated time point: baseline pretreatment blood. Treatment denoted: 15 Gy SBRT to primary tumor, nephrectomy 4 weeks later. Radiation-treated patients gave blood at baseline, week 2 and week 4. Study-level points and caveats: Baseline intratumoral clonotype presence is unknown without pretreatment biopsies.

The chain couples TRBV7-9 to TRBJ1-5; D remains unclear. The TCR was taken from a woman in her sixties with renal cell carcinoma. Sequences were derived from blood, sampled from a patient whose treatment included radiotherapy and nephrectomy. Written as DNA, the CDR3 is TGTGCCAGCAGCTTGGGATATCAGCCCCAGCATTTT. Translated, it gives CASSLGYQPQHF.